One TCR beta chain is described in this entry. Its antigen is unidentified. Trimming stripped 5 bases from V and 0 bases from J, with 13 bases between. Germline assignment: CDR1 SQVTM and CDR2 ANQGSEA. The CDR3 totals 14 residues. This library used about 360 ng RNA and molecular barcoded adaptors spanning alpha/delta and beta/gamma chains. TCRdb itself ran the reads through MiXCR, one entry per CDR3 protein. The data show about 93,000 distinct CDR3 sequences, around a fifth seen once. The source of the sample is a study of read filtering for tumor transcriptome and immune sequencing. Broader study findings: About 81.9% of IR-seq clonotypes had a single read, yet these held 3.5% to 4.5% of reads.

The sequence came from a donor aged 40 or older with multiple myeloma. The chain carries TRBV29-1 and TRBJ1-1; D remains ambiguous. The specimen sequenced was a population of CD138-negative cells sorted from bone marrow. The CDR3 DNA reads TGCAGCGTTAATCGGACTTACATGAACACTGAAGCTTTCTTT. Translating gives CSVNRTYMNTEAFF. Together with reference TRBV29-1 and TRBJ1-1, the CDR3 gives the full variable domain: SAVISQKPSRDICQRGTSLTIQCQVDSQVTMMFWYRQQPGQSLTLIATANQGSEATYESGFVIDKFPISRPNLTFSTLTVSNMSPEDSSIYLCSVNRTYMNTEAFFGQGTRLTVV.